Shown below are 22 T cell receptor beta chains from a single sample sequenced in a study of blood T cell repertoires in COVID-19. Generated by immunoSEQ multiplex PCR, the TCRdb table keeps only in-frame clones and is missing some. The sample records fewer than 250,000 clones, 88% being singletons. The sequenced material came from peripheral blood. The origin of the receptors is a woman aged 60-75 years with acute or convalescent COVID-19.

V is TRBV7-2 and J is TRBJ2-5; 9 positions agree with TRBD1. The length of the CDR3 is 16 residues. Germline lookup yields CDR1 SGHTA and CDR2 FQGNSA. V lost 1 base, J lost 4 bases, and 7 bases stayed unmatched. CDR3 loop: CASSLEGTGSRETQYF. The CDR3 coding sequence is TGTGCCAGCAGCTTAGAGGGGACAGGGTCCCGAGAGACCCAGTACTTC.

The chain couples TRBV30 to TRBJ2-1, with 9 bases identical to TRBD2. The CDR3 is 15 amino acids. CDR1 GTSNPN and CDR2 SVGIG come from the germline V gene (reference sequence). Losses at the gene ends were 2 bases for V and 2 bases for J; bases not matched to a gene: 4. The DNA for the CDR3 is TGTGCCTGGAGTAAGGGGACTAGCACCTACAATGAGCAGTTCTTC. Translation gives CAWSKGTSTYNEQFF.

The chain combines TRBV6-5 with TRBJ1-2, with D possibly matching TRBD1 (6 bases). V lost 11 bases, J lost 4 bases, and 20 bases lay in between. Germline assignment: CDR1 MNHEY and CDR2 SVGAGI. This CDR3 comprises 14 residues. The CDR3 DNA sequence: TGTGCCTCCAGGCGGGGGGCCGGCCTCTATGGCTACACCTTC. Amino acid sequence: CASRRGAGLYGYTF.

The chain joins TRBV27 to TRBJ2-1; 16 bases match TRBD2. Trimming removed 4 bases from V and 1 base from J; junction bases left unmatched: 4. This CDR3 spans 18 amino acids. Germline CDR1 reads MNHEY; CDR2 reads SMNVEV (reference sequence). The DNA of the CDR3 is TGTGCCAGCAGTTCGGGACTAGCGGGAGGGCCATCCTACAATGAGCAGTTCTTC. Amino acid sequence: CASSSGLAGGPSYNEQFF.

The rearrangement links TRBV10-3 to TRBJ2-3; 9 positions match TRBD1. Germline V gene sequence: CDR1 ENHRY, CDR2 SYGVKD. Trimming cost V 6 bases and J 3 bases; bases outside gene matches: 1. The CDR3 has 13 amino acids. This CDR3 reads CAIRTGGTDTQYF. Here the CDR3 DNA reads TGTGCCATCAGGACAGGGGGAACAGATACGCAGTATTTT.

A few counts support this clone. This chain links TRBV19 with TRBJ1-3; TRBD1 matches at 7 bases. CDR1 LNHDA and CDR2 SQIVND come from the germline V gene (reference sequence). The CDR3 has 14 residues. The trim removed 7 bases at V and 0 bases at J, leaving 3 bases unmatched. For the CDR3, the DNA is TGTGCCAGTATTGAGGGGGCCTCTGGAAACACCATATATTTT. Protein sequence: CASIEGASGNTIYF.

The V call is TRBV6-2 or TRBV6-3, the J call TRBJ1-5; D not certain. The CDR3 contains 15 residues. CDR1 MNHEY and CDR2 SVGEGT come from the germline V gene. Trimming shortened V by 5 bases and J by 4 bases, and 15 bases separated the two germline ends. Written as DNA, the CDR3 is TGTGCCAGCAGTGACTATAACACAGCAAATCAGCCCCAGCATTTT. Protein: CASSDYNTANQPQHF.

This chain links TRBV28 with TRBJ1-2; TRBD1 matches at 10 bases. The J segment lost 2 bases and the V segment lost 5 bases, leaving 5 bases of the junction unmatched. The CDR3 is 15 amino acids. Germline CDR1 MDHEN, CDR2 SYDVKM. CDR3 region: CASSSVGQGNYGYTF. CDR3 nucleotide sequence: TGTGCCAGCAGTAGCGTGGGACAGGGGAACTATGGCTACACCTTC.

The rearrangement uses TRBV11-2 and TRBJ2-5; D possibly corresponds to TRBD2 (7 bases). The ends were cut back, 3 bases at V and 4 bases at J, with 9 bases in the middle. Germline V gives CDR1 SGHAT, CDR2 FQNNGV. CDR3 length: 13 amino acids. The CDR3 loop is CASSFGGRETQYF. CDR3 nucleotide sequence: TGTGCCAGCAGCTTCGGGGGGCGAGAGACCCAGTACTTC.

The chain links TRBV30 to TRBJ1-5, with a weak D call TRBD1 (5 bases). The CDR3 is made up of 13 amino acids. The germline gives CDR1 GTSNPN, CDR2 SVGIG (reference sequence). The ends were cut back, 5 bases at V and 7 bases at J, with 15 bases in the middle. The CDR3 region is CAWAPAGRQPQHF. CDR3 DNA sequence: TGTGCCTGGGCCCCGGCAGGGAGGCAGCCCCAGCATTTT.

This clone showed up just once. The chain uses TRBV6-6 and TRBJ2-1, with D perhaps matching TRBD2 (6 bases). V lost 5 bases and J lost 9, with 17 bases in between. Germline loops: CDR1 MNHNY, CDR2 SVGAGI (reference sequence). The CDR3 has 14 residues. For the CDR3, the DNA is TGTGCCAGCAGTACGGGTAGACGGGGGAGTGAGCAGTTCTTC. Encoded protein: CASSTGRRGSEQFF.

This chain uses TRBV7-2 with TRBJ1-2; 7 bases agree with TRBD1. Looked up from germline, CDR1 is SGHTA and CDR2 is FQGNSA. V lost 4 bases, J lost 4 bases, and 9 bases stayed unmatched. The CDR3 is made up of 15 amino acids. As DNA, the CDR3 is TGTGCCAGCAGCTCGGACAGGTTCTCCATCTATGGCTACACCTTC. The encoded protein is CASSSDRFSIYGYTF.

In DNA, the CDR3 is TGCGCCAGCAGCCAGGGGACAGACACTGAAGCTTTCTTT. Its protein is CASSQGTDTEAFF. The chain combines TRBV5-1 with TRBJ1-1; 7 bases fit TRBD1. The CDR3 totals 13 residues. The V gene end was trimmed by 4 bases and the J gene end by 3 bases; junction bases not matched to a gene: 3. Germline V lookup: CDR1 SGHRS, CDR2 YFSETQ.

The chain is built from TRBV6-2 or TRBV6-3 and TRBJ2-4, with D perhaps matching TRBD2 (6 bases). Germline CDR1 is MNHEY and CDR2 is SVGEGT. V was pared by 3 bases and J by 1 base, with 25 bases between. The CDR3 runs to 20 residues. The CDR3 sequence: CASSYERSWVGRRAKNIQYF. CDR3 nucleotides: TGTGCCAGCAGTTATGAACGTTCTTGGGTCGGGAGAAGGGCCAAAAACATTCAGTACTTC.

Worth noting for this clone: The same CDR3 arises from other DNA sequences in this sample as well. The CDR3 protein is CATSAGYGYTF. CDR3 DNA sequence: TGTGCCACCAGTGCAGGGTATGGCTACACCTTC. V usage is TRBV24-1 and J usage is TRBJ1-2; TRBD1 is a possible D gene (5 bases). The V end lost 5 bases, the J end lost 5 bases, and 5 bases lay between the germline ends. The CDR3 sequence is 11 residues long. Germline V gives CDR1 KGHDR, CDR2 SFDVKD.

The table lists this clone with a count of one. The genes are TRBV2 and TRBJ1-6; 8 nucleotides agree with TRBD1. After removal of 10 bases from V and 9 bases from J, the junction contained 17 bases not matched to a gene. Germline lookup yields CDR1 SNHLY and CDR2 FYNNEI. The CDR3 extends over 16 amino acids. CDR3 in amino acids: CANYPLQGDGTSPLHF. DNA for the CDR3: TGTGCCAACTACCCGCTACAGGGGGATGGAACTTCACCCCTCCACTTT.

The V and J genes are TRBV6-5 and TRBJ2-2, with 9 bases matching TRBD1. The length of the CDR3 is 15 residues. The germline gives CDR1 MNHEY, CDR2 SVGAGI. V lost 9 bases to trimming and J lost 6 bases; unmatched junction nucleotides: 11. Here the CDR3 DNA reads TGTGCCAGTACACCACAGGGGGCGAGCCCCGGGGAGCTGTTTTTT. Its translation: CASTPQGASPGELFF.

The gene calls are TRBV10-3 and TRBJ1-2; the D is unclear. The CDR3 totals 13 residues. V was cut by 8 bases and J by 1 base, with 11 bases left in between. In germline, CDR1 is ENHRY, CDR2 SYGVKD. The CDR3 nucleotides read TGTGCCATCGGGCGTCTCATTAACTATGGCTACACCTTC. Amino acids: CAIGRLINYGYTF.

The chain links TRBV6-5 to TRBJ2-2, with TRBD2 as a possible D gene (5 bases). Between the trimmed V and J ends, which lost 5 bases and 7 bases, there was a span of 8 bases. CDR3 length: 12 residues. From germline, CDR1 is MNHEY and CDR2 SVGAGI. CDR3: CASSRDGGELFF. The DNA of the CDR3 is TGTGCCAGCAGTCGGGATGGCGGGGAGCTGTTTTTT.

V and J are TRBV11-2 and TRBJ1-1; D remains unclear. The CDR3 runs to 14 residues. The germline gives CDR1 SGHAT, CDR2 FQNNGV. Trimming left V 5 bases short and J 3 bases short, with 13 bases between. In DNA form, the CDR3 reads TGTGCCAGCAGCAAAGTCCCGAGCCACACTGAAGCTTTCTTT. Translation gives CASSKVPSHTEAFF.

The chain links TRBV5-1 to TRBJ1-6, with 9 bases lining up with TRBD1. Unmatched junction bases numbered 6, after V lost 1 base and J lost 10 bases. The CDR3 is 15 amino acids. Germline CDR1 SGHRS, CDR2 YFSETQ. In DNA, the CDR3 is TGCGCCAGCAGCTTGAGCGGGACAGGGAGGTCACCCCTCCACTTT. The encoded protein is CASSLSGTGRSPLHF.

J is TRBJ2-1 and V is TRBV11-3, with 7 bases lining up with TRBD1. With V trimmed by 5 bases and J by 8 bases, 12 bases remained unmatched. The CDR3 length is 15 residues. Germline CDR1 SGHNT, CDR2 YENEEA. The CDR3, as DNA: TGTGCCAGCAGCGGATTAACAGGGGCGTCGGATGAGCAGTTCTTC. This translates into CASSGLTGASDEQFF.